Below, 10 T cell receptor beta chains from the same sample are listed, as sequenced in a study of blood T cell repertoires in COVID-19. Libraries were prepared by immunoSEQ multiplex PCR; TCRdb keeps only in-frame clonotypes and omits some of them. Among just over 95,000 clones listed, about 80% were seen once. Sequencing used peripheral blood. The receptors derive from a man between 60 and 70 years old with acute or convalescent COVID-19.

This clone has a handful of counts. This CDR3 reads CASSSHASTDTQYF. The CDR3 DNA sequence: TGTGCCAGCAGTAGCCACGCTAGCACAGATACGCAGTATTTT. The chain combines TRBV11-2 with TRBJ2-3; the D is unclear. Germline loops: CDR1 SGHAT, CDR2 FQNNGV. Between the trimmed V and J ends, which lost 6 bases and 0 bases, there was a span of 10 bases. The CDR3 sequence is 14 residues long.

This clone showed up just a few times. This rearrangement joins TRBV7-2 to TRBJ2-1, with D perhaps TRBD2 (6 bases). The germline CDR1 and CDR2 sequences are SGHTA and FQGNSA. The CDR3 is made up of 16 amino acids. V was trimmed by 5 bases and J by 0 bases, leaving 14 bases between them. The DNA for the CDR3 is TGTGCCAGCAGCCACTCGCGGGGCAGCTCCTACAATGAGCAGTTCTTC. Translated, it gives CASSHSRGSSYNEQFF.

The chain employs TRBV2 and TRBJ2-1; no firm D call. V gave up 4 bases and J gave up 9 bases, with 7 bases separating them. From germline, CDR1 is SNHLY and CDR2 FYNNEI. The CDR3 is made up of 11 amino acids. The CDR3 DNA is TGTGCCAGCAGTGTAGTATTTGAGCAGTTCTTC. It translates to CASSVVFEQFF.

The rearrangement links TRBV7-9 to TRBJ2-1, with no clear D. The CDR3 consists of 14 residues. Germline lookup yields CDR1 SEHNR and CDR2 FQNEAQ (reference sequence). V shed 0 bases and J shed 7 bases, with 10 bases lying between them. In DNA form, the CDR3 reads TGTGCCAGCAGCTTAGCCCCAGGAACTAATGAGCAGTTCTTC. Its translation is CASSLAPGTNEQFF.

This sequence joins TRBV12-3 or TRBV12-4 and TRBJ2-1; D might be TRBD2 (6 bases). V shed 5 bases and J shed 9 bases, with 14 bases lying between them. The CDR3 length is 13 residues. The CDR3 loop reads CASSPITSPEQFF. CDR3 nucleotide sequence: TGTGCCAGCAGTCCAATAACTAGCCCTGAGCAGTTCTTC.

This clone occurred a few times. The chain couples TRBV5-1 to TRBJ1-1; TRBD1 agrees at 10 bases. Germline values: CDR1 SGHRS, CDR2 YFSETQ. There are 15 residues in the CDR3. With 3 bases clipped from V and 6 bases from J, the junction kept 8 bases outside the gene matches. CDR3 DNA sequence: TGCGCCAGCAGCTCAGACAGGGGGCGCTTCTCTGAAGCTTTCTTT. Translating it yields CASSSDRGRFSEAFF.

This clone came up once. This chain joins TRBV27 and TRBJ1-1, with no clear D. Trimming took off 1 base at V and 1 base at J, with 7 bases between the two ends. Germline CDR1 is MNHEY and CDR2 is SMNVEV (reference sequence). This CDR3 spans 14 amino acids. The DNA for the CDR3 is TGTGCCAGCAGTTTATTTCCCGGGAACACTGAAGCTTTCTTT. Residues: CASSLFPGNTEAFF.

The gene calls are TRBV19 and TRBJ2-2; D gene ambiguous. V was shortened by 3 bases and J by 1 base, with 9 bases between the two germline ends. The length of the CDR3 is 15 residues. Germline lookup yields CDR1 LNHDA and CDR2 SQIVND (reference sequence). The CDR3 region has the DNA TGTGCCAGTAGTATGTCAAGCCTGAACACCGGGGAGCTGTTTTTT. This codes for CASSMSSLNTGELFF.

V is TRBV19 and J is TRBJ2-1; tentative D call: TRBD1 (6 bases). CDR3 length: 15 residues. V lost 6 bases and J lost 0, with 12 bases in between. CDR1 LNHDA and CDR2 SQIVND come from the germline V gene (reference sequence). CDR3 sequence (DNA): TGTGCCAGTAGATGGACAGCGAGCTCCTACAATGAGCAGTTCTTC. Encoded protein: CASRWTASSYNEQFF.

The chain employs TRBV24-1 and TRBJ2-2; unclear D gene. Germline V gene sequence: CDR1 KGHDR, CDR2 SFDVKD. CDR3 length equals 14 residues. V lost 10 bases, J lost 6 bases, and 17 bases lay in between. The CDR3 reads CATEASVSPGELFF. CDR3 in DNA: TGTGCCACTGAGGCCAGTGTCTCCCCCGGGGAGCTGTTTTTT.